Below, 11 T cell receptor beta chains from the same sample are listed, as sequenced in a study of blood T cell repertoires in COVID-19. Profiled with immunoSEQ multiplex PCR; TCRdb holds only in-frame clones, not every one. The profile covers about 110,000 clones, with about 80% appearing a single time and roughly 4% taken by the ten largest. Material for sequencing was peripheral blood. Receptors were obtained from a man aged 65-85 years with acute or convalescent COVID-19.

This clone was recorded a few times. This rearrangement joins TRBV29-1 to TRBJ1-2, with D perhaps TRBD1 (5 bases). The V end lost 0 bases, the J end lost 6 bases, and 14 bases lay between the germline ends. The CDR3 loop spans 14 amino acids. Germline lookup yields CDR1 SQVTM and CDR2 ANQGSEA. DNA of the CDR3: TGCAGCGTTGAAGATAGGGGCAGGGTGAATGGCTACACCTTC. Translating it yields CSVEDRGRVNGYTF.

This clone was found a few times. This rearrangement joins TRBV7-8 to TRBJ1-1, with 12 bases matching TRBD1. V shed 2 bases, J shed 0 bases, and the junction held 13 bases outside the gene matches. The CDR3 has 20 residues. Looked up from germline, CDR1 is SGHVS and CDR2 is FQNEAQ. Written as DNA, the CDR3 is TGTGCCAGCAGCTTACGGGCGCCCGCGGGACAGGGGGCCTTGAACACTGAAGCTTTCTTT. Translated, it gives CASSLRAPAGQGALNTEAFF.

The chain is built from TRBV6-5 and TRBJ1-3; D call uncertain. Germline lookup yields CDR1 MNHEY and CDR2 SVGAGI. V dropped 5 bases and J dropped 7 bases, with 15 bases sitting between them. The CDR3 loop spans 14 amino acids. CDR3 coding DNA: TGTGCCAGCAGTCCCGTACCCCCCAGGAACACCATATATTTT. This gives the protein CASSPVPPRNTIYF.

This clone was observed a handful of times. The J gene is TRBJ2-2, the V gene TRBV7-2; D may be TRBD2 (6 bases). V gave up 5 bases and J gave up 1 base, with 11 bases separating them. The CDR3 covers 15 residues. Germline V gene data show CDR1 as SGHTA and CDR2 as FQGNSA. The CDR3 loop is CASSLMGGNTGELFF. The CDR3, as DNA: TGTGCCAGCAGCCTCATGGGAGGGAACACCGGGGAGCTGTTTTTT. The whole variable domain, remainder taken from reference TRBV7-2 and TRBJ2-2, is GAGVSQSPSNKVTEKGKDVELRCDPISGHTALYWYRQSLGQGLEFLIYFQGNSAPDKSGLPSDRFSAERTGGSVSTLTIQRTQQEDSAVYLCASSLMGGNTGELFFGEGSRLTVL.

This clone was seen once. J is TRBJ2-5 and V is TRBV2; 7 bases fit TRBD1. Germline CDR1 reads SNHLY; CDR2 reads FYNNEI. Trimming removed 8 bases from V and 6 bases from J; junction bases left unmatched: 9. This CDR3 has 13 residues. The DNA of the CDR3 is TGTGCCAGCTCCTTCGACAGGGAACAGACCCAGTACTTC. Its translation is CASSFDREQTQYF.

As DNA, the CDR3 is TGCGCCAGCAGCGGACTAGCGGGGGGGAATGTTCGCACAGATACGCAGTATTTT. Translating gives CASSGLAGGNVRTDTQYF. The genes are TRBV4-1 and TRBJ2-3; TRBD2 matches 15 bases. V shed 5 bases and J 1 base; nucleotides not matched to a gene: 7. Looked up from germline, CDR1 is MGHRA and CDR2 is YSYEKL. CDR3 length equals 18 residues.

A few counts support this clone. The V call is TRBV3-1 (or the pseudogene TRBV3-2), the J call TRBJ2-1, with TRBD2 matching 9 bases. Looked up from germline, CDR1 is LGHDT and CDR2 is YNNKEL (reference sequence). The ends lost 1 base at V and 3 bases at J; junction bases unmatched: 1. This CDR3 comprises 15 residues. CDR3 coding DNA: TGTGCCAGCAGCCAAGGAGCGGGGGGCTACAATGAGCAGTTCTTC. Translation gives CASSQGAGGYNEQFF.

The rearrangement links TRBV19 to TRBJ1-5; D uncertain. This CDR3 is built from 13 residues. V lost 9 bases, J lost 7 bases, and 16 bases lay in between. From germline, CDR1 is LNHDA and CDR2 SQIVND (reference sequence). The DNA for the CDR3 is TGTGCCAGCACTTCTAAGGTCGGGCAGCCCCAGCATTTT. Its translation: CASTSKVGQPQHF.

There are a few counts of this clone. This chain connects TRBV7-2 to TRBJ1-4; possibly TRBD1 for D (5 bases). Germline V CDR1 and CDR2: SGHTA, FQGNSA. V was cut by 1 base and J by 5 bases, with 11 bases left in between. The CDR3 runs 15 residues. CDR3 in DNA: TGTGCCAGCAGCTTAGTGGTTGGGGCAAATGAAAAACTGTTTTTT. This gives the protein CASSLVVGANEKLFF.

CDR3 residues: CASSLAQGFEAFF. DNA for the CDR3: TGTGCCAGCAGCTTAGCGCAGGGTTTTGAAGCTTTCTTT. This chain uses TRBV11-2 with TRBJ1-1, with D possibly being TRBD1 (5 bases). The germline CDR1 and CDR2 sequences are SGHAT and FQNNGV. Trimming pared 1 base from V and 7 bases from J, leaving 10 bases between. This CDR3 comprises 13 residues.

The rearrangement joins TRBV2 to TRBJ2-7; D gene ambiguous. The germline CDR1 and CDR2 sequences are SNHLY and FYNNEI. The CDR3 consists of 13 residues. Deletions cut 4 bases from V and 2 bases from J, with 9 bases between. Here the CDR3 reads CASSGATPYEQYF. The DNA of the CDR3 is TGTGCCAGCAGTGGCGCAACTCCCTACGAGCAGTACTTC.